A single sample is the source of the 10 T cell receptor beta chains below, sequenced in a study of lymphopenia after photon versus proton radiotherapy. The method was immunoSEQ multiplex PCR; TCRdb's version includes in-frame clones alone and lacks a portion of them. The repertoire holds 45,000 to 65,000 clones, with roughly nine tenths as singletons. The source was peripheral blood, collected from a patient treated with photon-based radiotherapy. These receptors all come from a woman in her thirties or forties with cholangiocarcinoma.

This clone was seen a single time. J is TRBJ1-1 and V is TRBV5-1; possible D gene TRBD1, 6 bases. CDR3 size: 14 residues. V lost 4 bases to trimming and J lost 5 bases, with 15 bases between them. The V gene's germline CDR1 is SGHRS and CDR2 YFSETQ. The CDR3 DNA sequence: TGCGCCAGCAGCGGGGGGACAATGGGGACTGAAGCTTTCTTT. It codes for CASSGGTMGTEAFF.

The genes are TRBV6-5 and TRBJ2-6; D ambiguous. The ends were cut back, 0 bases at V and 1 base at J, with 4 bases in the middle. The CDR3 is 15 residues long. Germline CDR1 reads MNHEY; CDR2 reads SVGAGI. CDR3 sequence reads: CASSYSTSGANVLTF. In DNA form, the CDR3 reads TGTGCCAGCAGTTACTCTACTTCTGGGGCCAACGTCCTGACTTTC.

The chain carries TRBV2 and TRBJ1-3; 7 bases are a match to TRBD1. The CDR3 sequence is 15 residues long. The germline CDR1 and CDR2 sequences are SNHLY and FYNNEI. Germline trimming cut 8 bases from V and 0 bases from J; bases unmatched to any gene: 7. The chain's CDR3 is CASSLTGVSGNTIYF. The CDR3 coding sequence is TGTGCCAGCTCCCTCACAGGGGTCTCTGGAAACACCATATATTTT.

The chain has TRBV7-9 and TRBJ1-2, with 10 nucleotides matching TRBD1. The CDR3 has 19 residues. Trimming cost V 3 bases and J 5 bases; bases outside gene matches: 18. Germline assignment: CDR1 SEHNR and CDR2 FQNEAQ (reference sequence). The CDR3 DNA reads TGTGCCAGCAGCTTGAAGGGGCCGACAGGGGGCGGTTCGGTATATGGCTACACCTTC. Translating it yields CASSLKGPTGGGSVYGYTF.

The J gene is TRBJ1-1, the V gene TRBV5-1; D not resolved. V gave up 4 bases and J gave up 1 base, with 8 bases separating them. The CDR3 is 13 residues long. CDR1 is SGHRS and CDR2 is YFSETQ in the germline V gene. CDR3 DNA: TGCGCCAGCAGCCTCCGCGAGAACACTGAAGCTTTCTTT. Translated: CASSLRENTEAFF.

V and J are TRBV6-5 and TRBJ1-1; TRBD1 agrees at 7 bases. Per germline, CDR1 MNHEY and CDR2 SVGAGI. The V and J ends lost 6 bases and 0 bases, in that order; junction bases with no gene match: 7. CDR3 length: 15 amino acids. The CDR3 here is CASRGDRSMNTEAFF. In nucleotides, the CDR3 is TGTGCCAGCAGGGGGGACAGAAGCATGAACACTGAAGCTTTCTTT.

The chain couples TRBV11-2 to TRBJ1-6, with 8 bases matching TRBD1. The CDR3 is 15 amino acids. The junction had 6 bases not matched to a gene; V was cut back by 5 bases and J by 6 bases. CDR1 is SGHAT and CDR2 is FQNNGV in the germline V gene. Here the CDR3 reads CASSTTGVRNSPLHF. CDR3 nucleotide sequence: TGTGCCAGCAGCACGACAGGGGTACGTAATTCACCCCTCCACTTT. Variable domain in full (rest from reference TRBV11-2 and TRBJ1-6): EAGVAQSPRYKIIEKRQSVAFWCNPISGHATLYWYQQILGQGPKLLIQFQNNGVVDDSQLPKDRFSAERLKGVDSTLKIQPAKLEDSAVYLCASSTTGVRNSPLHFGNGTRLTVT.

J is TRBJ1-5 and V is TRBV7-6, with a possible D match to TRBD1 (5 bases). The CDR3 is 16 residues long. V gave up 5 bases and J gave up 7 bases, with 21 bases separating them. The germline CDR1 and CDR2 sequences are SGHVS and FNYEAQ. CDR3 sequence (DNA): TGTGCCAGCAGCCCCTGGAGGGCCAGGGTAAGACAGCCCCAGCATTTT. As protein: CASSPWRARVRQPQHF.

This rearrangement joins TRBV28 to TRBJ1-2; unclear D gene. V lost 3 bases to trimming and J lost 2 bases, with 7 bases between them. This CDR3 has 13 residues. Per germline, CDR1 MDHEN and CDR2 SYDVKM. This chain's CDR3 is CASSFVQNYGYTF. In DNA, the CDR3 is TGTGCCAGCAGTTTCGTGCAGAACTATGGCTACACCTTC.

The V gene is TRBV7-6, the J gene TRBJ1-1; D remains unclear. V was trimmed by 4 bases and J by 0 bases, leaving 6 bases between them. The CDR3 extends over 13 amino acids. In germline, CDR1 is SGHVS, CDR2 FNYEAQ. CDR3 coding DNA: TGTGCCAGCAGCTCGGATGTGAACACTGAAGCTTTCTTT. Residues: CASSSDVNTEAFF.